This is a list of T cell receptor beta chains from one sample in a study of T cell responses to AZD1222 COVID-19 vaccine. Produced via immunoSEQ multiplex PCR; TCRdb's table is partial and in-frame only. The sample lists 55,000 to 75,000 clones; more than 70% were seen once. Sample: peripheral blood, taken on day 0 of AZD1222 vaccination. The receptor set was obtained from an adult in good health. Each CDR3 is given with its conserved first and last residue. D genes are given only for firm matches. The size entry is marked missing in some rows and otherwise reads once, few, many or a size class.

>TRBV5-1|.|.|TRBJ2-3
CASSATTLAGTDTQYF
TGCGCCAGCAGCGCGACAACATTGGCAGGAACAGATACGCAGTATTTT
>TRBV10-3|TRBD1|few|TRBJ1-6
CAISEGTGVVSSPLHF
TGTGCCATCAGTGAGGGGACAGGTGTAGTTAGTTCACCCCTCCACTTT
>TRBV5-1|.|.|TRBJ2-3
CASTWSPGSTDTQYF
TGCGCCAGCACCTGGAGCCCGGGAAGCACAGATACGCAGTATTTT
>TRBV11-3|TRBD2|.|TRBJ2-3
CASSHRESGGADTQYF
TGTGCCAGCAGCCACCGCGAGTCGGGAGGGGCAGATACGCAGTATTTT
>TRBV30|.|.|TRBJ1-2
CAAMGLRDGYTF
TGTGCAGCAATGGGGCTTAGGGATGGCTACACCTTC
>TRBV28|TRBD1|few|TRBJ1-2
CASSLDRAPYGYTF
TGTGCCAGCAGTTTGGACAGGGCTCCTTATGGCTACACCTTC
>TRBV10-3|.|.|TRBJ1-1
CAIKDSMNTEAFF
TGTGCCATCAAGGACAGTATGAACACTGAAGCTTTCTTT
>TRBV28|.|.|TRBJ2-1
CASSSNDNEQFF
TGTGCCAGCAGTTCCAATGACAATGAGCAGTTCTTC
>TRBV6-4|.|.|TRBJ1-1
CASRPDGGHRFGTEAFF
TGTGCCAGCAGACCAGACGGGGGCCACCGATTCGGCACTGAAGCTTTCTTT
>TRBV6-4|.|few|TRBJ1-1
CASSDSGGATEAFF
TGTGCCAGCAGTGACTCGGGGGGGGCAACTGAAGCTTTCTTT
>TRBV12-3/TRBV12-4|.|.|TRBJ2-5
CASSLFGETQYF
TGTGCCAGCAGTTTATTCGGAGAGACCCAGTACTTC
>TRBV2|.|.|TRBJ1-1
CASSGEGLLAAFF
TGTGCCAGCAGTGGGGAGGGCTTGCTAGCAGCTTTCTTT
>TRBV21-1|.|.|TRBJ2-5
CATRVWQGTSGGAEQETQYF
TGTGCCACACGAGTCTGGCAAGGGACTAGCGGGGGGGCAGAGCAAGAGACCCAGTACTTC
>TRBV5-1|.|.|TRBJ2-3
CASSFDQMTQYF
TGCGCCAGCAGCTTCGACCAGATGACACAGTATTTT
>TRBV7-2|.|.|TRBJ1-6
CASSPRWGATLGSPLHF
TGTGCCAGCAGCCCCCGATGGGGGGCTACTCTCGGTTCACCCCTCCACTTT
>TRBV5-1|.|.|TRBJ1-4
CASSLGMGGQGEKLFF
TGCGCCAGCAGCTTGGGAATGGGGGGGCAAGGTGAAAAACTGTTTTTT
>TRBV30|.|.|TRBJ1-5
CAWSVSSNQPQHF
TGTGCCTGGAGTGTGTCTAGCAATCAGCCCCAGCATTTT
>TRBV6-2/TRBV6-3|.|few|TRBJ1-1
CASSRLITEAFF
TGTGCCAGCAGCCGATTAATAACTGAAGCTTTCTTT
>TRBV2|.|.|TRBJ1-2
CASSEGLGNLYGYTF
TGTGCCAGCAGTGAAGGTCTAGGGAACCTCTATGGCTACACCTTC
>TRBV5-1|.|once|TRBJ2-4
CASSFDTNKNIQYF
TGCGCCAGCAGCTTCGACACTAACAAAAACATTCAGTACTTC
>TRBV6-1|.|.|TRBJ2-3
CASSEGGTDTQYF
TGTGCCAGCAGTGAGGGCGGAACAGATACGCAGTATTTT
>TRBV7-8|.|.|TRBJ1-2
CASSLGRSYTF
TGTGCCAGCAGCTTAGGACGGAGCTACACCTTC
>TRBV28|TRBD2|.|TRBJ2-5
CASSLLAGGVETQYF
TGTGCCAGCAGTTTACTAGCGGGGGGTGTGGAGACCCAGTACTTC
>TRBV23-1|.|.|TRBJ1-5
CASSQIDPPSNQPQHF
TGCGCCAGCAGTCAAATTGACCCGCCTAGCAATCAGCCCCAGCATTTT
>TRBV6-5|.|.|TRBJ1-2
CASSYSGSSYGYTF
TGTGCCAGCAGTTACTCCGGCAGTTCCTATGGCTACACCTTC
>TRBV2|TRBD1|once|TRBJ1-1
CASRPLTTGKNTEAFF
TGTGCCAGCAGACCCCTGACGACAGGGAAGAACACTGAAGCTTTCTTT
>TRBV30|.|.|TRBJ2-7
CAWSLVGLEQYF
TGTGCCTGGAGCCTCGTGGGGTTGGAGCAGTACTTC
>TRBV11-3|.|.|TRBJ1-1
CASSLEGRGLTEAFF
TGTGCCAGCAGCTTAGAAGGGCGGGGATTGACTGAAGCTTTCTTT
>TRBV9|.|.|TRBJ2-3
CASSVERYTDTQYF
TGTGCCAGCAGCGTAGAACGGTACACAGATACGCAGTATTTT
>TRBV2|TRBD1|.|TRBJ2-3
CASSRGYGTDTQYF
TGTGCCAGCAGCAGGGGGTACGGCACAGATACGCAGTATTTT
>TRBV21-1|.|.|TRBJ1-1
CASSIVAEAFF
TGTGCCAGCAGCATTGTGGCTGAAGCTTTCTTT
>TRBV6-2/TRBV6-3|.|.|TRBJ1-2
CASSDPDSIFGYTF
TGTGCCAGCAGTGACCCTGACAGTATCTTTGGCTACACCTTC
>TRBV4-3|.|.|TRBJ2-1
CASSPSGGGQYNEQFF
TGCGCCAGCAGCCCAAGTGGCGGGGGCCAATACAATGAGCAGTTCTTC
>TRBV2|.|few|TRBJ2-1
CASSEAGGPNEQFF
TGTGCCAGCAGTGAAGCGGGGGGACCCAATGAGCAGTTCTTC
>TRBV5-1|.|.|TRBJ1-1
CASSLIAGHTEAFF
TGCGCCAGCAGCTTGATCGCAGGGCACACTGAAGCTTTCTTT
>TRBV4-3|.|once|TRBJ2-1
CASSQDPGFREQFF
TGCGCCAGCAGCCAAGACCCAGGGTTTCGTGAGCAGTTCTTC
>TRBV6-1|.|.|TRBJ1-1
CASSEEAENTEAFF
TGTGCCAGCAGTGAAGAAGCAGAGAACACTGAAGCTTTCTTT
>TRBV19|TRBD1|.|TRBJ1-5
CASRRTPGQGSPQHF
TGTGCCAGTAGACGTACTCCGGGACAGGGTTCGCCCCAGCATTTT
>TRBV27|.|.|TRBJ1-1
CASRPALNTEAFF
TGTGCCAGCAGACCCGCGTTGAACACTGAAGCTTTCTTT
>TRBV28|.|.|TRBJ2-3
CASSSPTGVGTQYF
TGTGCCAGCAGTTCGCCAACGGGGGTGGGTACGCAGTATTTT
>TRBV11-2|.|.|TRBJ1-3
CASSSLMGAGNTIYF
TGTGCCAGCAGCTCCTTGATGGGGGCTGGAAACACCATATATTTT
>TRBV7-9|.|.|TRBJ2-2
CASTQRAPGFTGELFF
TGTGCCAGCACCCAAAGGGCCCCCGGGTTCACCGGGGAGCTGTTTTTT
>TRBV6-5|.|.|TRBJ1-2
CASSRGPTYGYTF
TGTGCCAGCAGTCGGGGACCTACCTATGGCTACACCTTC
>TRBV4-1|.|.|TRBJ1-2
CASSQDFAGRGYGYTF
TGCGCCAGCAGCCAAGATTTTGCAGGGAGGGGCTATGGCTACACCTTC
>TRBV12-3/TRBV12-4|.|.|TRBJ1-4
CASRVFNEKLFF
TGTGCCAGCCGGGTATTCAATGAAAAACTGTTTTTT
>TRBV28|TRBD2|.|TRBJ2-4
CASSGGGAGNIQYF
TGTGCCAGCAGTGGCGGGGGGGCCGGGAACATTCAGTACTTC
>TRBV7-9|TRBD2|few|TRBJ2-5
CASSRSSGGETQYF
TGTGCCAGCAGCCGCAGTAGCGGGGGCGAGACCCAGTACTTC
>TRBV7-2|.|.|TRBJ1-6
CASSLMDGVYTYNSPLHF
TGTGCCAGCAGCTTAATGGATGGCGTCTACACCTATAATTCACCCCTCCACTTT
>TRBV19|.|.|TRBJ1-4
CASSPRELNEKLFF
TGTGCCAGTAGTCCCAGGGAGTTGAATGAAAAACTGTTTTTT
>TRBV19|.|.|TRBJ1-1
CASRKTDLNTEAFF
TGTGCCAGTAGGAAGACAGATTTGAACACTGAAGCTTTCTTT
>TRBV7-9|.|.|TRBJ2-3
CASSRLVGAGALNF
.
>TRBV10-3|.|once|TRBJ2-1
CAISESSQDEQFF
TGTGCCATCAGTGAGTCGTCCCAGGATGAGCAGTTCTTC